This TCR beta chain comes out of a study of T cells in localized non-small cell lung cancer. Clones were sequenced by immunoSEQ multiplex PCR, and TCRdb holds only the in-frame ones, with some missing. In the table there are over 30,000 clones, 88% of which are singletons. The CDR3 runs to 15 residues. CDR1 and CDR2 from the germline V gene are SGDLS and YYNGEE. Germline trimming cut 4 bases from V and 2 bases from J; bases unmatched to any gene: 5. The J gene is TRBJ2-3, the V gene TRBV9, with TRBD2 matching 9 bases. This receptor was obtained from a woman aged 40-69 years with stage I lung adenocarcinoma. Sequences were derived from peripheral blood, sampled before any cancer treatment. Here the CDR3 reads CASSYSGRPTDTQYF. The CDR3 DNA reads TGTGCCAGCAGCTATAGCGGGAGACCCACAGATACGCAGTATTTT.